This record covers a single T cell receptor (beta chain). The data were taken from a study of blood T cell repertoires in COVID-19. On the study more broadly: Donors in the United States, Italy and Spain gave samples during acute or convalescent COVID-19. PBMCs, B-cell-depleted T cells, or T cells provided the cDNA or gDNA that made up the material.

How the authors handled the data: Amplification of reference gene primers provided the estimated nucleated cell counts. Repertoires were generated with immunoSEQ multiplex PCR, while TCRdb's copy carries only in-frame clones and drops some. V and J calls and clone size are as listed in that table; D and trimming were resolved from the DNA. The sample comprises approximately 220,000 clones, about 85% of which are singletons, and 0.65% to 0.85% rests with the top ten. Sequenced material: peripheral blood. The sequence was obtained from a man between 40 and 49 years old with acute or convalescent COVID-19.

The CDR3 reads CARPGYIAGELFF. Written as DNA, the CDR3 is TGTGCCAGACCGGGATACATTGCCGGGGAGCTGTTTTTT. This chain uses TRBV12-3 or TRBV12-4 with TRBJ2-2; D might be TRBD2 (5 bases). Trimming shortened V by 9 bases and J by 6 bases, and 14 bases separated the two germline ends. The CDR3 length is 13 residues.